Reported below is one T cell receptor beta chain. The data were obtained in a study of OX40 agonist ivuxolimab in advanced cancers. In the study overall: Ivuxolimab, an antibody acting as an agonist of OX40 (CD134), was used to treat patients. Patients in the trial were receiving intravenous ivuxolimab every 2 weeks, at doses of 0.01 to 10 mg/kg.

The table came from immunoSEQ multiplex PCR; TCRdb's copy has only in-frame clones and leaves some out. The sample lists 60,000 to 65,000 clones; around 84% were seen once. The germline gives CDR1 MNHEY, CDR2 SMNVEV (reference sequence). J lost 2 bases, V lost 6 bases, and 7 bases had no gene match. This CDR3 is 16 amino acids long. The source is an adult with an advanced solid tumor such as melanoma, head and neck, liver or kidney cancer. The genes are TRBV27 and TRBJ2-7; TRBD2 matches 13 bases. Sequencing used CD4+ or CD8+ T cells sorted from blood, obtained in a trial of the OX40 agonist ivuxolimab. CDR3 sequence: CASSKYTSGRAYEQYF. For the CDR3, the DNA is TGTGCCAGCAGCAAATATACTAGCGGGAGGGCCTACGAGCAGTACTTC.